This record covers a single TCR beta chain. This clone has a single count. No antigen is known for it. The sample holds no much larger clone one base away, and base qualities are not on file. These data belong to a study of resident and recirculating memory T cells in vitiligo (dated by TCRdb to 2016 to 2019). About the study as a whole: For TCR beta sequencing, each of a few stable vitiligo patients provided PBMCs and epidermis from shave biopsies taken at two lesional sites and two nonlesional sites. Without cell sorting, samples were homogenized immediately before genomic DNA was extracted using the Qiagen DNeasy Blood & Tissue Kit. The human TCR beta sequencing was designed to test whether specific clones found in lesional vitiligo skin differed from the clones found in nonlesional skin and in blood. Results and caveats for the whole study, not just this receptor: Because TCR sequences were not shared across biopsy sites or across patients, the findings suggest that different lesions are infiltrated by different T cell clones, a pattern described as private specificity. No single dominant TCR clone was found, and clonality differed from one vitiligo lesion to another. By overlap and correlation analysis, no significant repertoire overlap was shown between biopsies, even within a single patient, except for each lesion compared with itself. Future mechanistic studies are needed so that the relative contributions of the lesion-infiltrating T cell clones and of human Trm versus Tcm pools can be evaluated.

The immunoSEQ hsTCRB kit was used to amplify TCR beta chains from genomic DNA. The immunoSEQ service ran the sequencing of the TCR beta libraries on an Illumina MiSeq instrument. The authors' analysis ran thus. Repertoire data were analyzed using the immunoSEQ Analyzer. TCRdb re-hosts the immuneACCESS table, in-frame sequences only. Its copies lack some clones; in the studies checked, an unresolved V gene accounts for under half of them, and the cause for the rest is not known. Clone size and V and J calls were adopted from that table, with D and trimming inferred from the DNA. The sample has more than 65,000 clones on record, roughly 90% of them singletons. The top ten clonotypes cover over 4.5% of the sample. A patient's vitiligo counted as stable when the lesions had not changed at all during the previous 6 months. Stable patients also had to lack confetti depigmentation, a clinical sign of active vitiligo. Any patient who had received treatment in the previous three months was excluded. PBMCs were isolated from heparinized blood by Ficoll density gradient centrifugation and were subsequently flash-frozen.

CDR3 length: 13 amino acids, cysteine to phenylalanine. Just the 39-base CDR3 DNA is kept, in frame starting at base 1. V loses 4 bases of germline sequence and J loses 4 bases, and the interval between the two ends is 10 bases. CDR1 and CDR2, per the germline V gene, are SNHLY and FYNNEI. The chain joins TRBV2 to TRBJ1-1, with TRBD1 as a weak D call on 6 bases. The clonotype comes from a male donor with vitiligo. The source material was blood. The nucleotides are TGTGCCAGCAGTGGCCAGGGGAGCACTGAAGCTTTCTTT. Its amino acids are CASSGQGSTEAFF.